Each of the 14 T cell receptor beta chains below was sequenced from the same sample in a study of patients and donors after allogeneic stem cell transplantation. Each CDR3 protein gets one entry after TCRdb re-called the RT-PCR reads with MiXCR. The profile shows fewer than 95,000 distinct CDR3 sequences, 5% of them singletons. Input material: blood, either unsorted or a sorted T cell fraction (not recorded which). All receptors derive from a human donor who was either an allogeneic HSCT recipient or a stem cell or donor lymphocyte infusion donor (not recorded which). It is not recorded whose cells these are; they may come from a transplant donor.

The rearrangement uses TRBV19 and TRBJ2-3; D possibly matches TRBD1 or TRBD2 (6 bases each). The V end was cut by 1 base, the J end by 2 bases, with 16 bases between. In germline, CDR1 is LNHDA, CDR2 SQIVND (reference sequence). This CDR3 is built from 17 residues. CDR3 sequence (DNA): TGTGCCAGTAGTATAGGAAGGGGGGTACTTTTCACAGATACGCAGTATTTT. Translating it yields CASSIGRGVLFTDTQYF.

This clonotype was counted at least ten times. The rearrangement links TRBV6-2 or TRBV6-3 to TRBJ1-1, with D tentatively TRBD1 (5 bases). The germline V and J ends were trimmed by 4 bases and 3 bases, with 9 bases remaining between them. The CDR3 has 13 residues. Germline V gives CDR1 MNHEY, CDR2 SVGEGT. The CDR3 sequence is CASSSSRDTEAFF. The CDR3, as DNA: TGTGCCAGCAGTTCCAGCAGGGACACTGAAGCTTTCTTT.

This clonotype came up many times. The CDR3 region is CASASGGLSDIQYF. CDR3 DNA sequence: TGTGCCAGCGCGTCGGGGGGGTTATCGGACATTCAGTACTTC. The J gene is TRBJ2-4, the V gene TRBV9; 8 bases map to TRBD2. Germline V gene lookup returns CDR1 SGDLS and CDR2 YYNGEE. There are 14 residues in the CDR3. The junction had 11 bases not matched to a gene; V was cut back by 7 bases and J by 8 bases. The full variable domain, with the rest looked up from reference TRBV9 and TRBJ2-4, is DSGVTQTPKHLITATGQRVTLRCSPRSGDLSVYWYQQSLDQGLQFLIQYYNGEERAKGNILERFSAQQFPDLHSELNLSSLELGDSALYFCASASGGLSDIQYFGAGTRLSVL.

The sample holds many counts of this clonotype. The genes are TRBV10-3 and TRBJ2-2, with TRBD2 identical over 7 bases. Germline V gene sequence: CDR1 ENHRY, CDR2 SYGVKD. This CDR3 region has 17 residues. Unmatched junction bases numbered 9, after V lost 3 bases and J lost 2 bases. In DNA form, the CDR3 reads TGTGCCATCAGTGAAACGGGGACTATCCTAAACACCGGGGAGCTGTTTTTT. Translating gives CAISETGTILNTGELFF.

In this sample, this clonotype turned up many times. CDR3 region: CASSSYMNTEAFF. CDR3 bases: TGTGCCAGCAGCTCATACATGAACACTGAAGCTTTCTTT. The rearrangement joins TRBV28 to TRBJ1-1; D is uncertain. The CDR3 covers 13 residues. Per the germline V gene, CDR1 is MDHEN and CDR2 is SYDVKM. With 6 bases removed from V and 0 bases from J, the gap between germline ends came to 8 bases.

This clonotype was observed at least ten times. The chain carries TRBV29-1 and TRBJ2-5; D unclear. CDR1 is SQVTM and CDR2 is ANQGSEA in the germline V gene. The CDR3 is 14 residues long. The V end was cut by 7 bases, the J end by 5 bases, with 20 bases between. The CDR3: CSAEDWVAQETQYF. DNA for the CDR3: TGCAGCGCCGAGGATTGGGTGGCGCAGGAGACCCAGTACTTC.

This clonotype was recorded many times. V is TRBV24-1 and J is TRBJ2-1, with TRBD1 as a possible D gene (6 bases). This CDR3 is built from 17 residues. Trimming cost V 3 bases and J 5 bases, with 19 bases left between them. Germline lookup yields CDR1 KGHDR and CDR2 SFDVKD. The CDR3 DNA is TGTGCCACCAGTGATCCTCCGACAGGAGCAGACAACAATGAGCAGTTCTTC. It codes for CATSDPPTGADNNEQFF.

The V call is TRBV23-1, the J call TRBJ1-1; a weak D match, TRBD1 (6 bases). TRBV23-1 is sorted into the ORF group, with uncertain function. V was pared by 3 bases and J by 4 bases, with 18 bases between. CDR3 size: 16 residues. The CDR3 bases are TGCGCCAGCAGTCAGCTACGTCACAGGGAATGCACTGAAGCTTTCTTT. Amino acid sequence: CASSQLRHRECTEAFF.

A few counts support this clonotype. CDR3 loop: CSASPGGEQYF. The CDR3, as DNA: TGCAGTGCTAGTCCCGGGGGCGAGCAGTACTTC. V gene TRBV20-1 combines with J gene TRBJ2-7; TRBD2 is a possible D gene (6 bases). Germline CDR1 reads DFQATT; CDR2 reads SNEGSKA (reference sequence). The CDR3 runs to 11 residues. V gave up 3 bases and J gave up 6 bases, with 9 bases separating them.

This clonotype was recorded at least ten times. The rearrangement uses TRBV12-3 or TRBV12-4 and TRBJ1-3, with D possibly being TRBD1 (6 bases). V dropped 5 bases and J dropped 0 bases, with 14 bases sitting between them. The CDR3 is 16 amino acids. The CDR3 sequence is CASSGQNVISGNTIYF. In DNA form, the CDR3 reads TGTGCCAGCAGTGGACAGAACGTTATCTCTGGAAACACCATATATTTT.

This clonotype came up many times. This sequence joins TRBV6-1 and TRBJ2-7; D remains unclear. CDR1 and CDR2 (germline): MNHNS, SASEGT. CDR3 length: 14 amino acids. V lost 2 bases to trimming and J lost 6 bases, with 14 bases between them. This CDR3 is CASSEQVPPFEQYF. As DNA, the CDR3 is TGTGCCAGCAGTGAACAGGTACCTCCCTTCGAGCAGTACTTC.

This clonotype was seen many times. This chain uses TRBV6-1 with TRBJ2-4; tentatively, D is TRBD1 (6 bases). Germline-derived CDR1 and CDR2 are MNHNS and SASEGT. Trimming took 5 bases from V and 6 from J, leaving 11 bases between them. CDR3 size: 13 residues. The CDR3: CASSTDRGNIQYF. The CDR3 coding sequence is TGTGCCAGCAGTACGGACAGAGGAAACATTCAGTACTTC.

This clonotype was counted a few times. It may be a read error: a sequence one base away is much more abundant. The chain employs TRBV3-1 and TRBJ1-3; D gene unclear. V lost 2 bases and J 0 bases, leaving 2 bases between the germline ends. CDR3 size: 13 residues. Germline lookup yields CDR1 LGHDT and CDR2 YNNKEL (reference sequence). The CDR3 nucleotides are TGTGCCAGCAGCCAAAGCTCTGGAAACACCATATATTTT. Protein sequence: CASSQSSGNTIYF.

This clonotype was found many times. The genes are TRBV6-1 and TRBJ2-1, with D tentatively TRBD1 (5 bases). The germline CDR1 and CDR2 sequences are MNHNS and SASEGT. With 7 bases removed from V and 0 bases from J, the gap between germline ends came to 13 bases. This CDR3 is 15 amino acids long. In DNA form, the CDR3 reads TGTGCCAGCAAAGGGGAACGAACCTCCTACAATGAGCAGTTCTTC. Amino acids: CASKGERTSYNEQFF.